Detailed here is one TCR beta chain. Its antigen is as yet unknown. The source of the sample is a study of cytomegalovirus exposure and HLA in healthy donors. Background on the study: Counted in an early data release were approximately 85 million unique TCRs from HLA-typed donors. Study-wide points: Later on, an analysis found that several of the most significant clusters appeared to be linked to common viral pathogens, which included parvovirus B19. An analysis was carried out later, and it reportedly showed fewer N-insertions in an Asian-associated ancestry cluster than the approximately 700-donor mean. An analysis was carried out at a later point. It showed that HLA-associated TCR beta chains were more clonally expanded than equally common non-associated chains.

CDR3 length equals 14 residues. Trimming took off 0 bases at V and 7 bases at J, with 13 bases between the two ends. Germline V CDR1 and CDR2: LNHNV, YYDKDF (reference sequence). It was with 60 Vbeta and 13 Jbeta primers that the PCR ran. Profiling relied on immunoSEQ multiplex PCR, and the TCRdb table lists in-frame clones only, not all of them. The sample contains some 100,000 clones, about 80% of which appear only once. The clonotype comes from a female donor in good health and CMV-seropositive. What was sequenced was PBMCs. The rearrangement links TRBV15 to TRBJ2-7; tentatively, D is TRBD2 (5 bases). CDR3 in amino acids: CATSRDFGTGEQYF. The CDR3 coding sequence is TGTGCCACCAGCAGAGATTTTGGCACGGGGGAGCAGTACTTC.